This T cell receptor (beta chain) was found in a study of naive and memory T cell subsets. General study findings and limits: A few larger clonotypes appeared in naive repertoires, especially CD8, possibly memory cells re-expressing CD45RA. RNA-based TCR counts may shift with T cell activation and differentiation. Over 90% of naive TCR sequences appeared only once after error correction, unlike memory subsets.

CDR1 SGHTA and CDR2 FQGTGA come from the germline V gene. The V segment lost 4 bases and the J segment 9 bases; nucleotides outside the gene matches: 12. CDR3 length: 15 residues. Concerning this clonotype itself: The target antigen is unknown.

Two oligonucleotides, mixed equimolar, formed the beta constant-region primer covering TRBC1 and TRBC2. The ligated cDNA underwent four PCR rounds using SP2 and nested alpha and beta constant-region primers. A 12-nucleotide UMI and the SP2 primer were added to the cDNA 3' end by oligonucleotide ligation. TCRdb processed the UMI-ligation and nested PCR reads anew with MiXCR; each CDR3 protein has one entry. This sample has over 130,000 distinct CDR3 sequences, with approximately 18% found just once. The chain recombines TRBV7-3 with TRBJ2-1, with 7 bases identical to TRBD2. The TCR originated in a human donor in good health. The sample was naive CD8+ T cells from blood. CDR3 in DNA: TGTGCCAGCAGCTCCCCGGAGGCGGGGGTTGTTGAGCAGTTCTTC. Protein sequence: CASSSPEAGVVEQFF.